The 8 T cell receptor delta chains in this list originate from one sample, sequenced in a study of Vδ1+ human thymocytes. Whole-study results and caveats: In the thymus, TRG and TRD repertoires looked highly polyclonal with Gaussian CDR3 lengths.

The antigens these receptors bind are not known. RNA was extracted from the cells and then reverse transcribed. The CDR3 regions were amplified by multiplex PCR from V-gene primers to a constant-region primer. With CATT, TCRdb re-called clones from the multiplex PCR reads. The table lists approximately 58,000 delta-chain clones, over 13% of them singletons. Input material: Vdelta1+ gamma-delta thymocytes from the thymus. As for subset: FACS-sorted CD3+ TCRalphabeta- TCRVdelta1+ TCRVdelta2- thymocytes. The receptor source for this set is a girl younger than two who had congenital heart surgery.

The chain combines TRDV2 with TRDJ1; D possibly matches TRDD2 or TRDD3 (5 bases each). Germline CDR1 is GEAIGNYY and CDR2 is EKD. Trimming pared 3 bases from V and 2 bases from J, leaving 27 bases between. The CDR3 spans 19 residues. The CDR3 loop is CACDFLCVLEDKRTDKLIF. The CDR3 coding sequence is TGTGCCTGTGACTTCCTTTGCGTACTGGAGGATAAGCGGACCGATAAACTCATCTTT.

The chain combines TRDV1 with TRDJ1; D may be TRDD3 (7 bases). V shed 6 bases and J shed 1 base, with 21 bases lying between them. Germline-derived CDR1 and CDR2 are TSWWSYY and QGS. The CDR3 contains 17 residues. The CDR3 DNA reads as TGTGCTCTTGGTGCCTTCCACCTTGCTGGGGGCACCGATAAACTCATCTTT. Residues: CALGAFHLAGGTDKLIF.

The chain carries TRDV1 and TRDJ1; 9 bases are a match to TRDD3. Germline V gene lookup returns CDR1 TSWWSYY and CDR2 QGS. This CDR3 spans 18 amino acids. The V and J ends lost 3 bases and 6 bases, in that order; junction bases with no gene match: 17. The CDR3, as DNA: TGTGCTCTTGGGGAGGGCTCCGGACTGGGGGACGGCGGGTATAAACTCATCTTT. It is translated as CALGEGSGLGDGGYKLIF.

This clone was seen a few times. The gene calls are TRDV1 and TRDJ1; D possibly uses TRDD2 or TRDD3 (6 bases each). The CDR3 runs to 21 residues. CDR1 and CDR2 (germline): TSWWSYY, QGS. V was cut by 6 bases and J by 0 bases, with 32 bases left in between. The CDR3 nucleotides read TGTGCTCTTGGAGGTAGAATGAGGCCTTCCCCTTTACTGGGCTACACCGATAAACTCATCTTT. The encoded protein is CALGGRMRPSPLLGYTDKLIF.

The genes are TRDV1 and TRDJ1; 12 nucleotides align to TRDD3. V lost 1 base to trimming and J lost 3 bases; unmatched junction nucleotides: 12. CDR3 size: 19 residues. The germline gives CDR1 TSWWSYY, CDR2 QGS. This CDR3 reads CALGEHRSGGYANADKLIF. CDR3 coding DNA: TGTGCTCTTGGGGAACACCGTTCTGGGGGATACGCGAACGCCGATAAACTCATCTTT.

This chain links TRDV1 with TRDJ1; TRDD3 agrees at 13 bases. Germline CDR1 is TSWWSYY and CDR2 is QGS. This CDR3 has 25 amino acids. V trimming: 1 base; J trimming: 2 bases; junction bases outside the gene matches: 28. This CDR3 is CALGERYNPPTGGYANIKGTDKLIF. The DNA of the CDR3 is TGTGCTCTTGGGGAACGTTATAACCCTCCAACTGGGGGATACGCGAATATAAAGGGTACCGATAAACTCATCTTT.

This sequence joins TRDV1 and TRDJ1, with 12 bases identical to TRDD3. Germline loops: CDR1 TSWWSYY, CDR2 QGS. J was trimmed by 0 bases and V by 3 bases; bases with no gene match: 29. The length of the CDR3 is 25 residues. The CDR3 DNA sequence: TGTGCTCTTGGGGACCTCCTTCCTAAGAATACTGGGGGATACTCAGGGGCCCTGTACACCGATAAACTCATCTTT. It codes for CALGDLLPKNTGGYSGALYTDKLIF.

This clone has more than one count but fewer than ten. The V call is TRDV1, the J call TRDJ1, with TRDD3 identical over 8 bases. J was trimmed by 4 bases and V by 2 bases; bases with no gene match: 12. The CDR3 consists of 17 residues. CDR1 is TSWWSYY, CDR2 QGS, per germline. Written as DNA, the CDR3 is TGTGCTCTTGGGGAAGGGATACTCTGGGGGAGCGACGATAAACTCATCTTT. Translated: CALGEGILWGSDDKLIF.